This T cell receptor (beta chain) was retrieved from a study of control samples from healthy donors and cancer patients. The assay was immunoSEQ multiplex PCR, and TCRdb's table has in-frame clones only and misses some. The repertoire holds 130,000 or so clones, with roughly 89% as singletons. The receptor was isolated from a man aged 50-60 years with head and neck cancer. The sequenced sample consisted of PBMCs.

The CDR3 sequence: CASSGFTEAFF. CDR3 DNA: TGTGCCAGCAGTGGATTCACTGAAGCTTTCTTT. The genes are TRBV2 and TRBJ1-1; D is uncertain. V was clipped by 4 bases and J by 4 bases, with 4 bases between them. The CDR3 sequence is 11 residues long. Germline V CDR1 and CDR2: SNHLY, FYNNEI.